The next 31 T cell receptor beta chains were all read from a single sample in a study of cytomegalovirus exposure and HLA in healthy donors (dated by TCRdb to 2016 to 2017). The library relied on the immunoSEQ multiplex PCR assay. A mixture of 60 forward primers for TCR Vbeta segments and 13 reverse primers for TCR Jbeta segments was used in the multiplex PCR. The source is immuneACCESS, and TCRdb retained only in-frame sequences with V and J called. Part of the clones is not carried over; for the studies checked, unresolved V genes explain less than half of this, and the remainder is unexplained. This sample is represented by around 120,000 clones; about 73% of them were singletons. The ten largest clones add up to approximately 2.6% of the sample. The sample consisted of PBMCs. These receptors were taken from a human donor in good health.

The rearrangement uses TRBV6-5 and TRBJ1-2; D gene ambiguous. Deletions cut 5 bases from V and 4 bases from J, with 11 bases between. This CDR3 spans 13 amino acids. The germline CDR1 and CDR2 sequences are MNHEY and SVGAGI. DNA of the CDR3: TGTGCCAGCAGTGCCGAGGTTGGCTATGGCTACACCTTC. It translates to CASSAEVGYGYTF.

This clone was recorded a few times. This chain connects TRBV6-4 to TRBJ2-3; 8 bases fit TRBD2. Per germline, CDR1 MRHNA and CDR2 SNTAGT. Unmatched junction bases numbered 0, after V lost 4 bases and J lost 0 bases. The CDR3 has 14 residues. The CDR3 loop reads CASSASGSTDTQYF. The CDR3 DNA sequence: TGTGCCAGCAGTGCTAGCGGGAGCACAGATACGCAGTATTTT.

This clone was observed a handful of times. This chain joins TRBV7-2 and TRBJ1-3; 7 bases are a match to TRBD1. CDR3 length: 16 residues. With V trimmed by 1 base and J by 1 base, 4 bases remained unmatched. The germline gives CDR1 SGHTA, CDR2 FQGNSA. This CDR3 reads CASSLDDRASGNTIYF. The CDR3 bases are TGTGCCAGCAGCTTAGACGACAGGGCATCTGGAAACACCATATATTTT.

The CDR3 nucleotides read TGTGCCAGCAGCCATGGGACAGCCATAAACACCGGGGAGCTGTTTTTT. Its translation: CASSHGTAINTGELFF. The chain uses TRBV7-8 and TRBJ2-2, with 7 bases fitting TRBD1. The CDR3 length is 16 residues. The germline V gene has CDR1 SGHVS and CDR2 FQNEAQ. V dropped 5 bases and J dropped 2; count of bases not matched to a gene: 8.

This clone has more than one count but fewer than ten. The V and J genes are TRBV6-1 and TRBJ1-4; unclear D gene. Germline lookup yields CDR1 MNHNS and CDR2 SASEGT. This CDR3 has 14 amino acids. V dropped 10 bases and J dropped 0 bases, with 12 bases sitting between them. The chain's CDR3 is CATGVLATNEKLFF. CDR3 coding DNA: TGTGCCACCGGGGTCCTTGCAACTAATGAAAAACTGTTTTTT.

The chain combines TRBV18 with TRBJ1-3; 9 bases align to TRBD1. The CDR3 covers 18 residues. The germline V gene encodes CDR1 KGHSH and CDR2 LQKENI. J lost 0 bases, V lost 4 bases, and 10 bases had no gene match. CDR3 protein: CASSQLPPGQGSGNTIYF. In nucleotides, the CDR3 is TGTGCCAGCTCACAACTCCCGCCGGGACAGGGCTCTGGAAACACCATATATTTT.

The V and J genes are TRBV7-9 and TRBJ1-1; perhaps TRBD1 as D (6 bases). The CDR3 is 17 amino acids. The V end was cut by 5 bases, the J end by 4 bases, with 23 bases between. Germline assignment: CDR1 SEHNR and CDR2 FQNEAQ (reference sequence). The CDR3 DNA follows: TGTGCCAGCAGCCCGAGAGGGGGAGGGGGAGGTCGCACTGAAGCTTTCTTT. Amino acids: CASSPRGGGGGRTEAFF.

About this clone itself: Relative to the germline gene, one junction end is altered; a read error may explain this. V usage is TRBV7-9 and J usage is TRBJ2-7; tentatively, D is TRBD1 (6 bases). CDR1 SEHNR and CDR2 FQNEAQ come from the germline V gene (reference sequence). CDR3 length equals 12 residues. CDR3 DNA sequence: TGTTCCAGCAGTACAGGGTCGTGGGAGCAGTACTTC. Protein: CSSSTGSWEQYF.

The chain couples TRBV6-5 to TRBJ1-4, with D maybe TRBD1 (5 bases). Germline-derived CDR1 and CDR2 are MNHEY and SVGAGI. Trimming removed 2 bases from V and 10 bases from J, with 11 bases in between. CDR3 length: 13 amino acids. CDR3 amino acids: CASSYGAVGKLFF. The DNA for the CDR3 is TGTGCCAGCAGTTACGGGGCAGTCGGAAAACTGTTTTTT.

As concerns this clone: The identical CDR3 is also encoded by other nucleotide sequences in the sample. The chain employs TRBV6-6 and TRBJ2-5; possible D gene TRBD2, 7 bases. Germline V gene lookup returns CDR1 MNHNY and CDR2 SVGAGI (reference sequence). The CDR3 totals 14 residues. The ends were cut back, 5 bases at V and 2 bases at J, with 12 bases in the middle. DNA of the CDR3: TGTGCCAGCAGTCCCGGGGGGCCACAAGAGACCCAGTACTTC. Translation gives CASSPGGPQETQYF.

This clone was recorded a few times. Here the CDR3 reads CASSPGSSPLHF. In nucleotides, the CDR3 is TGTGCCAGCAGCCCCGGGAGTTCACCCCTCCACTTT. The rearrangement uses TRBV28 and TRBJ1-6; D gene ambiguous. V lost 6 bases, J lost 9 bases, and 9 bases lay in between. Germline V CDR1 and CDR2: MDHEN, SYDVKM. The CDR3 length is 12 residues.

In this sample, this clone turned up once. The rearrangement joins TRBV7-2 to TRBJ1-2, with 8 bases aligning to TRBD1. This CDR3 has 15 residues. After removal of 1 base from V and 8 bases from J, the junction contained 9 bases not matched to a gene. Looked up from germline, CDR1 is SGHTA and CDR2 is FQGNSA. The CDR3 spells CASSLGVRTGKGYTF. CDR3 DNA: TGTGCCAGCAGCTTAGGAGTCCGGACAGGGAAAGGCTACACCTTC.

The chain is built from TRBV19 and TRBJ1-1; D uncertain. CDR1 is LNHDA, CDR2 SQIVND, per germline (reference sequence). The germline V and J ends were trimmed by 7 bases and 4 bases, with 10 bases remaining between them. This CDR3 has 12 residues. In DNA form, the CDR3 reads TGTGCCAGTAATGTTTGGAGCACTGAAGCTTTCTTT. Residues: CASNVWSTEAFF.

The rearrangement links TRBV6-1 to TRBJ1-6; D possibly corresponds to TRBD1 (6 bases). CDR3 length equals 15 residues. V was trimmed by 10 bases and J by 8 bases, leaving 21 bases between them. Per germline, CDR1 MNHNS and CDR2 SASEGT. This CDR3 reads CATETSGGGYSPLHF. In nucleotides, the CDR3 is TGTGCCACTGAAACGTCGGGGGGCGGTTATTCACCCCTCCACTTT.

This clone was recorded once. In DNA, the CDR3 is TGCGCCAGCAGCCTGTGGTTCCAGATGAACACTGAAGCTTTCTTT. Encoded protein: CASSLWFQMNTEAFF. The rearrangement uses TRBV4-1 and TRBJ1-1, with unresolved D. V was pared by 4 bases and J by 0 bases, with 12 bases between. From germline, CDR1 is MGHRA and CDR2 YSYEKL. The CDR3 totals 15 residues.

V usage is TRBV7-2 and J usage is TRBJ2-3, with D tentatively TRBD2 (7 bases). Trimming pared 3 bases from V and 2 bases from J, leaving 18 bases between. Germline V gene data show CDR1 as SGHTA and CDR2 as FQGNSA. The CDR3 is 17 residues long. The CDR3 reads CASSFPVRGAFTDTQYF. Here the CDR3 DNA reads TGTGCCAGCAGCTTTCCGGTTCGGGGGGCCTTCACAGATACGCAGTATTTT.

The gene calls are TRBV5-8 and TRBJ2-1, with D uncertain. Germline assignment: CDR1 SGHTS and CDR2 YDEGEE. The CDR3 contains 14 residues. V was pared by 0 bases and J by 3 bases, with 7 bases between. For the CDR3, the DNA is TGTGCCAGCAGCTTGGGAGAGTACTACAATGAGCAGTTCTTC. It is translated as CASSLGEYYNEQFF.

The V gene is TRBV27, the J gene TRBJ2-1, with D maybe TRBD1 (5 bases). The CDR3 spans 13 residues. With 7 bases removed from V and 9 bases from J, the gap between germline ends came to 16 bases. Germline V gene data show CDR1 as MNHEY and CDR2 as SMNVEV (reference sequence). The chain's CDR3 is CASTEPGRIEQFF. DNA of the CDR3: TGTGCCAGCACCGAACCAGGGCGTATTGAGCAGTTCTTC.

On this clone itself: One junction end disagrees with the germline gene, perhaps due to a read error. Distinct nucleotide sequences in the sample also encode this CDR3. The rearrangement uses TRBV9 and TRBJ1-1, with 8 bases aligning to TRBD1. Germline V gene data show CDR1 as SGDLS and CDR2 as YYNGEE. This CDR3 is built from 14 residues. The CDR3: CASSVGQGGTEAFF. CDR3 in DNA: TGTGCCAGCAGTGTAGGACAGGGCGGCACTGAAGCTTTCTTT.

The chain couples TRBV15 to TRBJ2-3; D gene unclear. This CDR3 has 16 residues. V was trimmed by 5 bases and J by 0 bases, leaving 15 bases between them. Germline CDR1 is LNHNV and CDR2 is YYDKDF (reference sequence). This CDR3 reads CATSRAFGSSTDTQYF. Here the CDR3 DNA reads TGTGCCACCAGCCGAGCCTTTGGCTCTAGCACAGATACGCAGTATTTT.

The V gene is TRBV30, the J gene TRBJ1-4, with 12 bases identical to TRBD1. This CDR3 has 15 amino acids. V shed 2 bases and J 8 bases; nucleotides not matched to a gene: 6. The germline CDR1 and CDR2 sequences are GTSNPN and SVGIG (reference sequence). The CDR3 sequence is CAWSSGGTGGEKLFF. DNA of the CDR3: TGTGCCTGGAGTTCTGGTGGGACAGGGGGCGAAAAACTGTTTTTT.

The gene calls are TRBV5-5 and TRBJ1-2, with 9 bases matching TRBD1. V shed 5 bases and J 4 bases; nucleotides not matched to a gene: 9. CDR3 length: 15 residues. Germline V gene sequence: CDR1 SGHKS, CDR2 YYEKEE (reference sequence). This CDR3 is CASSTRDREFYGYTF. For the CDR3, the DNA is TGTGCCAGCAGTACCCGGGACAGGGAATTCTATGGCTACACCTTC.

The chain couples TRBV6-6 to TRBJ1-5; TRBD1 might be the D (6 bases). This CDR3 is 13 amino acids long. The V gene lost 11 bases and the J gene lost 7 bases, with 18 bases spanning the gap. Germline assignment: CDR1 MNHNY and CDR2 SVGAGI (reference sequence). This chain's CDR3 is CAASYRAGQPQHF. CDR3 coding DNA: TGTGCCGCGTCATACAGGGCAGGGCAGCCCCAGCATTTT.

In its sample, this clone was seen a few times. The identical CDR3 is also encoded by other nucleotide sequences in the sample. This chain uses TRBV2 with TRBJ2-1; 13 bases map to TRBD2. The germline V gene has CDR1 SNHLY and CDR2 FYNNEI. This CDR3 has 14 amino acids. V shed 6 bases, J shed 6 bases, and the junction held 2 bases outside the gene matches. Written as DNA, the CDR3 is TGTGCCAGCAGGACTAGCGGGGGGTTCAATGAGCAGTTCTTC. Residues: CASRTSGGFNEQFF.

About this clone itself: The junction and the germline gene differ at one end; a read error may be behind it. CDR3 DNA sequence: TGCGGGACGGGAGACTCCTACGAGCAGTACTTC. Protein product: CGTGDSYEQYF. This chain uses TRBV27 with TRBJ2-7; D perhaps matches TRBD2 (6 bases). The CDR3 has 11 residues. Germline CDR1 MNHEY, CDR2 SMNVEV (reference sequence).

This clone has only a few counts. The chain carries TRBV15 and TRBJ2-4; 8 bases fit TRBD1. The CDR3 runs 15 residues. Germline values: CDR1 LNHNV, CDR2 YYDKDF (reference sequence). The J segment lost 8 bases and the V segment lost 2 bases, leaving 8 bases of the junction unmatched. CDR3 region: CATSRSDREADIQYF. The CDR3 DNA follows: TGTGCCACCAGCAGATCGGACAGGGAGGCGGACATTCAGTACTTC. The full variable domain, completed using reference TRBV15 and TRBJ2-4, is DAMVIQNPRYQVTQFGKPVTLSCSQTLNHNVMYWYQQKSSQAPKLLFHYYDKDFNNEADTPDNFQSRRPNTSFCFLDIRSPGLGDTAMYLCATSRSDREADIQYFGAGTRLSVL.

This chain connects TRBV28 to TRBJ2-1; the D gene is possibly TRBD2 (5 bases). V was clipped by 4 bases and J by 5 bases, with 21 bases between them. Germline V gives CDR1 MDHEN, CDR2 SYDVKM. The CDR3 sequence is 17 residues long. The CDR3 sequence: CASSSRGLYLTNNEQFF. The CDR3 coding sequence is TGTGCCAGCAGTTCCCGAGGACTCTACCTCACCAACAATGAGCAGTTCTTC. Complete variable domain (other parts from reference TRBV28 and TRBJ2-1): DVKVTQSSRYLVKRTGEKVFLECVQDMDHENMFWYRQDPGLGLRLIYFSYDVKMKEKGDIPEGYSVSREKKERFSLILESASTNQTSMYLCASSSRGLYLTNNEQFFGPGTRLTVL.

The chain joins TRBV11-3 to TRBJ2-3, with D tentatively TRBD1 (7 bases). V was cut by 5 bases and J by 4 bases, with 19 bases left in between. From germline, CDR1 is SGHNT and CDR2 YENEEA. The CDR3 covers 16 residues. CDR3 DNA: TGTGCCAGCAGCACGGGAGTAGGGGGCACATCAGATACGCAGTATTTT. It codes for CASSTGVGGTSDTQYF.

The chain links TRBV28 to TRBJ2-2; 11 bases agree with TRBD1. The CDR3 is 15 amino acids. Germline CDR1 and CDR2: MDHEN and SYDVKM. The V segment lost 4 bases and the J segment 7 bases; nucleotides outside the gene matches: 5. CDR3 nucleotides: TGTGCCAGCAGTTCAGGACAGGGGGCGATCGGGGAGCTGTTTTTT. This encodes CASSSGQGAIGELFF.

This chain links TRBV19 with TRBJ1-5; D is ambiguous. Trimming took off 4 bases at V and 4 bases at J, with 11 bases between the two ends. Germline assignment: CDR1 LNHDA and CDR2 SQIVND (reference sequence). This CDR3 spans 14 amino acids. This CDR3 reads CASSSTVVNQPQHF. CDR3 sequence (DNA): TGTGCCAGTAGTAGCACGGTCGTAAATCAGCCCCAGCATTTT.

CDR3 sequence reads: CASSQGGASYNSPLHF. The CDR3 nucleotides are TGTGCCAGCAGCCAGGGGGGGGCCTCCTATAATTCACCCCTCCACTTT. The chain links TRBV4-2 to TRBJ1-6; tentative D call: TRBD1 (6 bases). From germline, CDR1 is LGHNA and CDR2 YNFKEQ. The ends were cut back, 3 bases at V and 0 bases at J, with 9 bases in the middle. The CDR3 runs to 16 residues.